These 4 T cell receptor beta chains came from one sample sequenced in a study of technical replicates of blood from a handful of donors. TCRdb's copy holds only in-frame clones and misses some; the assay was immunoSEQ multiplex PCR. Here the sample spans tens of thousands of clones, 95% to 98% being singletons. Sequenced material: T cells isolated from PBMCs. These receptor sequences come from a human donor in good health.

The gene calls are TRBV29-1 and TRBJ2-3; D is perhaps TRBD1 (5 bases). This CDR3 region has 14 residues. Germline lookup yields CDR1 SQVTM and CDR2 ANQGSEA. V was shortened by 3 bases and J by 2 bases, with 12 bases between the two germline ends. Written as DNA, the CDR3 is TGCAGCGTTGAGGGGCAGGGTGTCACAGATACGCAGTATTTT. Translation gives CSVEGQGVTDTQYF.

This clone was detected ten times or more. This chain connects TRBV28 to TRBJ2-3; 10 positions agree with TRBD1. Looked up from germline, CDR1 is MDHEN and CDR2 is SYDVKM. The V segment lost 6 bases and the J segment 1 base; nucleotides outside the gene matches: 1. This CDR3 comprises 14 residues. CDR3 DNA: TGTGCCAGCAGGGACAGGGGGGGCACAGATACGCAGTATTTT. Protein product: CASRDRGGTDTQYF.

V usage is TRBV7-6 and J usage is TRBJ2-7, with a tentative D call TRBD2 (6 bases). The CDR3 is 17 residues long. Trimming left V 2 bases short and J 5 bases short, with 22 bases between. The germline CDR1 and CDR2 sequences are SGHVS and FNYEAQ. The CDR3 nucleotides read TGTGCCAGCAGCTTAAGGCCTTTTAGCGGAGGAGGAAACGAGCAGTACTTC. Its translation is CASSLRPFSGGGNEQYF. Full variable domain (outside the CDR3, taken from reference TRBV7-6 and TRBJ2-7): GAGVSQSPRYKVTKRGQDVALRCDPISGHVSLYWYRQALGQGPEFLTYFNYEAQQDKSGLPNDRFSAERPEGSISTLTIQRTEQRDSAMYRCASSLRPFSGGGNEQYFGPGTRLTVT.

The gene calls are TRBV6-1 and TRBJ2-1, with 7 bases aligning to TRBD2. Germline V CDR1 and CDR2: MNHNS, SASEGT. The CDR3 runs to 15 residues. J was trimmed by 9 bases and V by 2 bases; bases with no gene match: 10. CDR3 DNA: TGTGCCAGCAGTGAAATAAGGGCCCCGGGGGGTGAGCAGTTCTTC. Translating gives CASSEIRAPGGEQFF.